A single sample gave rise to the 19 T cell receptor beta chains below, sequenced in a study of response to subunit inactivated influenza vaccine. TCRdb itself ran the RT-PCR reads through MiXCR, one entry per CDR3 protein. The sample lists 710,000 or so distinct CDR3 sequences, 15% to 19% occurring once. This sample comprised PBMCs from blood, obtained 11 to 12 days after vaccination. Receptors were obtained from a middle-aged man who received an inactivated influenza vaccine.

The J gene is TRBJ2-5, the V gene TRBV3-1, with D tentatively TRBD2 (6 bases). With 3 bases removed from V and 4 bases from J, the gap between germline ends came to 12 bases. Germline loops: CDR1 LGHDT, CDR2 YNNKEL (reference sequence). This CDR3 is built from 14 residues. DNA for the CDR3: TGTGCCAGCAGCCACGGAGGGACCCGAGAGACCCAGTACTTC. It translates to CASSHGGTRETQYF.

The chain is built from TRBV4-3 and TRBJ2-7; 7 bases match TRBD1. The V segment lost 3 bases and the J segment 5 bases; nucleotides outside the gene matches: 4. This CDR3 has 13 amino acids. From germline, CDR1 is LGHNA and CDR2 YSLEER. CDR3 protein: CASSHNTGDEQYF. The CDR3 DNA sequence: TGCGCCAGCAGCCACAATACAGGGGACGAGCAGTACTTC.

This chain connects TRBV12-3 or TRBV12-4 to TRBJ2-1, with 7 bases fitting TRBD2. V trimming: 6 bases; J trimming: 5 bases; junction bases outside the gene matches: 10. The CDR3 extends over 15 amino acids. The CDR3, as DNA: TGTGCCAGCAGCACCCCGCGGGAGAAACACAATGAGCAGTTCTTC. It codes for CASSTPREKHNEQFF.

The chain uses TRBV18 and TRBJ1-1, with 11 positions matching TRBD1. The CDR3 covers 14 residues. CDR1 is KGHSH, CDR2 LQKENI, per germline. The trim removed 3 bases at V and 6 bases at J, leaving 3 bases unmatched. The CDR3 coding sequence is TGTGCCAGCTCACCCGGACAGGGGGCCCCTGAAGCTTTCTTT. Protein product: CASSPGQGAPEAFF.

The V and J genes are TRBV6-1 and TRBJ2-1; D is undetermined. This CDR3 comprises 13 residues. Germline V lookup: CDR1 MNHNS, CDR2 SASEGT. V gave up 6 bases and J gave up 5 bases, with 11 bases separating them. CDR3 nucleotide sequence: TGTGCCAGCAGATCAGGCGGTAACAATGAGCAGTTCTTC. It yields the protein CASRSGGNNEQFF.

The table lists this clonotype with many counts. CDR3 sequence: CASTRGETQYF. The CDR3 bases are TGTGCCAGCACCCGTGGAGAGACCCAGTACTTC. V gene TRBV2 combines with J gene TRBJ2-5; unclear D gene. Trimming removed 7 bases at V and 4 bases at J, with 7 bases between. The CDR3 runs 11 residues. From germline, CDR1 is SNHLY and CDR2 FYNNEI.

This chain links TRBV7-3 with TRBJ2-3; TRBD2 aligns across 12 bases. The junction had 9 bases not matched to a gene; V was cut back by 4 bases and J by 4 bases. The CDR3 is made up of 17 amino acids. From germline, CDR1 is SGHTA and CDR2 FQGTGA. The CDR3 DNA reads as TGTGCCAGCAGCTCCGGACTAGCGGGGCCAACTGCAGATACGCAGTATTTT. It specifies CASSSGLAGPTADTQYF. The full variable domain, its missing parts supplied by reference TRBV7-3 and TRBJ2-3, is GAGVSQTPSNKVTEKGKYVELRCDPISGHTALYWYRQSLGQGPEFLIYFQGTGAADDSGLPNDRFFAVRPEGSVSTLKIQRTERGDSAVYLCASSSGLAGPTADTQYFGPGTRLTVL.

The chain uses TRBV27 and TRBJ2-3, with D possibly called TRBD1 or TRBD2 (6 bases each). Trimming shortened V by 3 bases and J by 4 bases, and 17 bases separated the two germline ends. The length of the CDR3 is 16 residues. From germline, CDR1 is MNHEY and CDR2 SMNVEV (reference sequence). The CDR3 reads CASSFLDSRGPDTQYF. CDR3 bases: TGTGCCAGCAGTTTTCTCGACTCCCGGGGGCCAGATACGCAGTATTTT.

This clonotype occurred a few times. The V and J genes are TRBV15 and TRBJ1-5; 7 nucleotides match TRBD1. The CDR3 has 15 amino acids. Unmatched junction bases numbered 3, after V lost 0 bases and J lost 4 bases. In germline, CDR1 is LNHNV, CDR2 YYDKDF (reference sequence). In DNA form, the CDR3 reads TGTGCCACCAGCAGAGACAAGGGGGCTAATCAGCCCCAGCATTTT. It specifies CATSRDKGANQPQHF.

The genes are TRBV15 and TRBJ2-7; 8 nucleotides align to TRBD1. The CDR3 spans 15 residues. Germline V gene data show CDR1 as LNHNV and CDR2 as YYDKDF (reference sequence). J lost 6 bases, V lost 1 base, and 8 bases had no gene match. The CDR3 reads CATSRAGQGGPEQYF. CDR3 coding DNA: TGTGCCACCAGCAGAGCTGGACAGGGTGGGCCCGAGCAGTACTTC.

This clonotype was counted between two and nine times. The rearrangement joins TRBV12-3 or TRBV12-4 to TRBJ1-2, with 7 bases lining up with TRBD1. J gave up 6 bases and V 3 bases, and 7 bases lay outside the gene matches. The CDR3 extends over 14 amino acids. The CDR3 sequence is CASSLSGGGDGYTF. The DNA of the CDR3 is TGTGCCAGCAGTTTGTCAGGGGGTGGTGATGGCTACACCTTC.

This rearrangement joins TRBV16 to TRBJ2-1, with no clear D. CDR1 KGHSY and CDR2 FQNENV come from the germline V gene. The CDR3 contains 17 residues. V lost 2 bases and J 7 bases, leaving 21 bases between the germline ends. CDR3 protein: CASSQILPYPQGNEQFF. CDR3 DNA sequence: TGTGCCAGCAGCCAAATTCTTCCCTATCCTCAAGGGAATGAGCAGTTCTTC.

The chain couples TRBV7-9 to TRBJ1-1; no firm D call. Germline CDR1 and CDR2: SEHNR and FQNEAQ (reference sequence). V lost 3 bases and J lost 0, with 8 bases in between. The CDR3 loop spans 14 amino acids. The CDR3 here is CASSFGHMNTEAFF. The CDR3 nucleotides are TGTGCCAGCAGCTTTGGGCATATGAACACTGAAGCTTTCTTT.

The chain employs TRBV15 and TRBJ2-7; D perhaps matches TRBD2 (5 bases). Germline CDR1 LNHNV, CDR2 YYDKDF (reference sequence). Trimming took off 0 bases at V and 4 bases at J, with 10 bases between the two ends. The CDR3 loop spans 14 amino acids. CDR3 protein: CATSRDGRGYEQYF. The CDR3, as DNA: TGTGCCACCAGCAGAGATGGAAGAGGGTACGAGCAGTACTTC.

There are a few counts of this clonotype. The V and J genes are TRBV20-1 and TRBJ2-7; 8 nucleotides agree with TRBD1. Germline lookup yields CDR1 DFQATT and CDR2 SNEGSKA (reference sequence). With V trimmed by 6 bases and J by 1 base, 11 bases remained unmatched. This CDR3 is 15 amino acids long. In DNA, the CDR3 is TGCAGTGCCCGTTACCCAGGGGGCCCTTCCTACGAGCAGTACTTC. It specifies CSARYPGGPSYEQYF.

This chain connects TRBV12-3 or TRBV12-4 to TRBJ2-1, with D unresolved. V was pared by 6 bases and J by 8 bases, with 17 bases between. This CDR3 region has 14 residues. CDR3 region: CASSSGLRGYEQFF. The CDR3 DNA follows: TGTGCCAGCAGCTCCGGGCTTCGCGGCTATGAGCAGTTCTTC.

This clonotype was counted many times. This chain joins TRBV5-1 and TRBJ2-1; weak D call: TRBD1 (6 bases). The CDR3 loop spans 13 amino acids. CDR1 is SGHRS and CDR2 is YFSETQ in the germline V gene. The V and J ends lost 8 bases and 5 bases respectively, with 14 bases between them. CDR3 DNA sequence: TGCGCCAGTCGACAGGAGCCGAACAATGAGCAGTTCTTC. Translation: CASRQEPNNEQFF. Using reference TRBV5-1 and TRBJ2-1 for the parts outside the CDR3, the full variable domain is KAGVTQTPRYLIKTRGQQVTLSCSPISGHRSVSWYQQTPGQGLQFLFEYFSETQRNKGNFPGRFSGRQFSNSRSEMNVSTLELGDSALYLCASRQEPNNEQFFGPGTRLTVL.

V gene TRBV11-3 combines with J gene TRBJ2-5; TRBD1 matches 10 bases. V shed 1 base, J shed 5 bases, and the junction held 7 bases outside the gene matches. Germline CDR1 is SGHNT and CDR2 is YENEEA. This CDR3 has 16 residues. CDR3 nucleotide sequence: TGTGCCAGCAGCTTAGGCCGGGACAGGGGATTGGAGACCCAGTACTTC. Amino acids: CASSLGRDRGLETQYF.

The rearrangement links TRBV11-2 to TRBJ1-2; D unresolved. From germline, CDR1 is SGHAT and CDR2 FQNNGV. The CDR3 spans 17 residues. Deletions cut 6 bases from V and 0 bases from J, with 20 bases between. The CDR3 DNA reads TGTGCCAGCAGAACGTGGGGAGGTTTGGGGACTAACTATGGCTACACCTTC. Residues: CASRTWGGLGTNYGYTF. The full variable domain, with the rest looked up from reference TRBV11-2 and TRBJ1-2, is EAGVAQSPRYKIIEKRQSVAFWCNPISGHATLYWYQQILGQGPKLLIQFQNNGVVDDSQLPKDRFSAERLKGVDSTLKIQPAKLEDSAVYLCASRTWGGLGTNYGYTFGSGTRLTVV.